These 21 T cell receptor beta chains originate from one sample sequenced in a study of T-cell memory formation after mild COVID-19. TCRdb analysed the 5' RACE reads with MiXCR anew, one entry per CDR3 protein. Of roughly 560,000 distinct CDR3 sequences detected, around 20% appear once; the ten largest clones hold approximately 12%. The specimen sequenced was PBMCs or a T cell subset sorted from them (not recorded which). All receptors come from an adult woman who had mild COVID-19 (a few samples of this study predate the infection). Cell type and time point are not known.

This clonotype was observed a handful of times. V and J are TRBV7-6 and TRBJ1-2; 7 positions match TRBD1. The germline V gene encodes CDR1 SGHVS and CDR2 FNYEAQ. V was clipped by 5 bases and J by 3 bases; unmatched bases: 6. This CDR3 is built from 14 residues. The CDR3 DNA reads TGTGCCAGCAGCGACGCGGGACAGCACTATGGCTACACCTTC. Translating gives CASSDAGQHYGYTF.

V gene TRBV15 combines with J gene TRBJ2-7, with TRBD1 matching 8 bases. Losses at the gene ends were 0 bases for V and 5 bases for J; bases not matched to a gene: 9. From germline, CDR1 is LNHNV and CDR2 YYDKDF (reference sequence). The CDR3 loop spans 16 amino acids. Written as DNA, the CDR3 is TGTGCCACCAGCAGAGATGCGGCAGGGGGCTACCACGAGCAGTACTTC. This sequence encodes CATSRDAAGGYHEQYF.

The rearrangement links TRBV20-1 to TRBJ1-4; D gene ambiguous. CDR1 DFQATT and CDR2 SNEGSKA come from the germline V gene (reference sequence). CDR3 length: 13 amino acids. Trimming left V 1 base short and J 6 bases short, with 9 bases between. The CDR3: CSARGPMDEKLFF. In DNA, the CDR3 is TGCAGTGCTAGAGGTCCCATGGATGAAAAACTGTTTTTT.

The chain carries TRBV7-2 and TRBJ2-1, with D possibly being TRBD2 (6 bases). The CDR3 contains 12 residues. Looked up from germline, CDR1 is SGHTA and CDR2 is FQGNSA. The V gene lost 5 bases and the J gene lost 10 bases, with 12 bases spanning the gap. The CDR3 loop reads CASSLWGREQFF. CDR3 nucleotides: TGTGCCAGCAGCCTATGGGGGAGGGAGCAGTTCTTC.

This clonotype turned up a few times. This chain links TRBV7-9 with TRBJ1-5, with a weak D call TRBD1 (5 bases). The CDR3 length is 16 residues. Deletions cut 1 base from V and 6 bases from J, with 16 bases between. Looked up from germline, CDR1 is SEHNR and CDR2 is FQNEAQ (reference sequence). In DNA, the CDR3 is TGTGCCAGCAGCTTAGGCCGGGGGGATCTTGGTCAGCCCCAGCATTTT. Its protein is CASSLGRGDLGQPQHF.

This chain links TRBV4-2 with TRBJ2-1; TRBD2 matches 14 bases. J was trimmed by 5 bases and V by 4 bases; bases with no gene match: 4. The CDR3 runs to 16 residues. CDR1 is LGHNA, CDR2 YNFKEQ, per germline. DNA for the CDR3: TGTGCCAGCAGCCCGCTGGGACTAGCGGGAGACAATGAGCAGTTCTTC. Residues: CASSPLGLAGDNEQFF.

V and J are TRBV18 and TRBJ2-7; 7 bases line up with TRBD1. Gene TRBJ2-1 matches the end of the DNA better, so the J call may be wrong. Germline V CDR1 and CDR2: KGHSH, LQKENI. CDR3 size: 14 residues. The CDR3 spells CASSPPTGYYEQFF. The CDR3 nucleotides read TGTGCCAGCTCACCACCGACAGGGTACTACGAGCAGTTCTTC.

V and J are TRBV7-9 and TRBJ2-6, with a weak D call TRBD1 (5 bases). Germline loops: CDR1 SEHNR, CDR2 FQNEAQ (reference sequence). V was clipped by 5 bases and J by 4 bases, with 18 bases between them. The CDR3 runs 17 residues. For the CDR3, the DNA is TGTGCCAGCAGCGCGTGGGATTCAGGGCTCGGGGCCAACGTCCTGACTTTC. Its protein product is CASSAWDSGLGANVLTF.

This clonotype was detected only a few times. V is TRBV20-1 and J is TRBJ1-5, with 7 positions matching TRBD1. The trim removed 1 base at V and 0 bases at J, leaving 12 bases unmatched. The CDR3 spans 18 residues. Germline V lookup: CDR1 DFQATT, CDR2 SNEGSKA (reference sequence). CDR3: CSARGISGTEYSNQPQHF. The CDR3 region has the DNA TGCAGTGCTAGAGGGATCTCCGGGACAGAGTATAGCAATCAGCCCCAGCATTTT.

This clonotype was recorded a few times. This chain uses TRBV20-1 with TRBJ1-2, with D unresolved. The CDR3 covers 11 residues. V was shortened by 3 bases and J by 4 bases, with 6 bases between the two germline ends. The V gene's germline CDR1 is DFQATT and CDR2 SNEGSKA (reference sequence). Here the CDR3 reads CSARALYGYTF. For the CDR3, the DNA is TGCAGTGCTAGGGCCCTCTATGGCTACACCTTC.

This clonotype has more than one count but fewer than ten. The chain employs TRBV20-1 and TRBJ2-1; D is ambiguous. The V and J ends lost 4 bases and 3 bases respectively, with 13 bases between them. Germline V gene lookup returns CDR1 DFQATT and CDR2 SNEGSKA (reference sequence). This CDR3 has 14 amino acids. The CDR3 here is CSATAPVGYNEQFF. The CDR3 bases are TGCAGTGCTACGGCCCCCGTGGGCTACAATGAGCAGTTCTTC.

This clonotype was detected a few times. The rearrangement uses TRBV2 and TRBJ2-2, with D unresolved. CDR1 and CDR2 from the germline V gene are SNHLY and FYNNEI. The CDR3 covers 15 residues. Deletions cut 2 bases from V and 3 bases from J, with 10 bases between. CDR3 DNA sequence: TGTGCCAGCAGTGAATCGGGTGGTGACACCGGGGAGCTGTTTTTT. This sequence encodes CASSESGGDTGELFF.

There are a few counts of this clonotype. The V gene is TRBV7-2, the J gene TRBJ2-7, with a weak D call TRBD2 (6 bases). Trimming pared 2 bases from V and 6 bases from J, leaving 20 bases between. The CDR3 spans 16 residues. Germline V gene lookup returns CDR1 SGHTA and CDR2 FQGNSA. CDR3 bases: TGTGCCAGCAGCTTAAGCGAGTCGAGCGGGCGGGTCGAGCAGTACTTC. This encodes CASSLSESSGRVEQYF.

The rearrangement uses TRBV18 and TRBJ2-7, with D hard to call. Trimming removed 3 bases from V and 6 bases from J, with 9 bases in between. The V gene's germline CDR1 is KGHSH and CDR2 LQKENI. The CDR3 loop spans 12 amino acids. As DNA, the CDR3 is TGTGCCAGCTCACCGGCAAACGGCGAGCAGTACTTC. It translates to CASSPANGEQYF.

This clonotype showed up just a few times. The chain employs TRBV5-1 and TRBJ1-3; the D gene is possibly TRBD1 (6 bases). The V end was cut by 7 bases, the J end by 0 bases, with 11 bases between. The CDR3 runs 14 residues. Germline CDR1 is SGHRS and CDR2 is YFSETQ. The CDR3: CASSGEVSGNTIYF. The CDR3 DNA reads TGCGCCAGCTCAGGGGAGGTCTCTGGAAACACCATATATTTT.

A few counts support this clonotype. The chain combines TRBV5-4 with TRBJ2-7; D might be TRBD1 (6 bases). The length of the CDR3 is 14 residues. Germline lookup yields CDR1 SGHNT and CDR2 YYREEE (reference sequence). V shed 4 bases and J shed 5 bases, with 16 bases lying between them. The CDR3 DNA is TGTGCCAGCAGCGATGCGCGGACAGCCAACGAGCAGTACTTC. This sequence encodes CASSDARTANEQYF.

The V gene is TRBV6-1, the J gene TRBJ1-5; D not resolved. CDR3 length equals 13 residues. Germline CDR1 MNHNS, CDR2 SASEGT. With 2 bases removed from V and 4 bases from J, the gap between germline ends came to 6 bases. This CDR3 is CASSENGNQPQHF. The CDR3 nucleotides read TGTGCCAGCAGTGAAAACGGAAATCAGCCCCAGCATTTT.

The rearrangement links TRBV12-3 or TRBV12-4 to TRBJ2-2; D is uncertain. The CDR3 runs 17 residues. V lost 2 bases to trimming and J lost 0 bases, with 13 bases between them. The CDR3 coding sequence is TGTGCCAGCAGTTTAAGGCGGAGCTTGTCGAACACCGGGGAGCTGTTTTTT. Amino acid sequence: CASSLRRSLSNTGELFF.

The V call is TRBV3-1, the J call TRBJ1-1, with D hard to call. The CDR3 has 15 amino acids. The V end was cut by 4 bases, the J end by 2 bases, with 14 bases between. From germline, CDR1 is LGHDT and CDR2 YNNKEL (reference sequence). CDR3 sequence: CASSPLGSPNTEAFF. The CDR3 DNA reads TGTGCCAGCAGCCCCCTGGGTAGTCCTAACACTGAAGCTTTCTTT.

This sequence joins TRBV6-4 and TRBJ2-3; 8 nucleotides agree with TRBD2. CDR1 MRHNA and CDR2 SNTAGT come from the germline V gene. J gave up 3 bases and V 4 bases, and 9 bases lay outside the gene matches. This CDR3 spans 16 amino acids. The CDR3 spells CASSGASAGGTDTQYF. The CDR3 nucleotides read TGTGCCAGCAGTGGGGCATCGGCGGGAGGTACAGATACGCAGTATTTT.

This clonotype was seen only a few times. This chain connects TRBV5-1 to TRBJ1-1; D is undetermined. The V gene lost 5 bases and the J gene lost 1 base, with 9 bases spanning the gap. Germline values: CDR1 SGHRS, CDR2 YFSETQ. The CDR3 totals 13 residues. The CDR3 is CASRKGSNTEAFF. The CDR3 DNA follows: TGCGCCAGCAGGAAGGGCTCGAACACTGAAGCTTTCTTT.